This T cell receptor (beta chain) was identified in a study of human T cells and chemical hapten exposure. Time point specified: patch test 1, 2 weeks after DPC sensitization. Treatment in this sample: therapeutic diphenylcyclopropenone sensitization with weekly scalp DPC. The starting material, unfractionated whole blood, was used for total RNA extraction. V trimming: 4 bases; J trimming: 7 bases; junction bases outside the gene matches: 12. The CDR3 consists of 15 residues. From germline, CDR1 is LGHDT and CDR2 YNNKEL (reference sequence). Regarding the study as a whole: Expanded TCR counts at PT1 were positively correlated with the patch test score. DPC sensitization did not alter TCRs above 1 in 1000 frequency.

This clonotype appeared once. As yet, its antigen is unknown. TCRdb called the RACE reads again in MiXCR, with one record for every CDR3 protein. The sample yields 380,000 or so distinct CDR3 sequences, about 4.4% seen once. This material consisted of whole blood, taken in connection with sensitization to the hapten diphenylcyclopropenone (DPC). The chain uses TRBV3-1 and TRBJ2-7, with 8 bases matching TRBD2. The receptor was isolated from a woman aged 45 to 65 with alopecia areata. Some clones in this sample may be carry-over from other donors' samples. The CDR3 bases are TGTGCCAGCAGCCTCAGCGGGAGTTATATCGGGGAGCAGTACTTC. This translates into CASSLSGSYIGEQYF.